Here is one TCR beta chain with its context. The target antigen is unknown. Deep-level assay runs were performed. Sequenced by immunoSEQ multiplex PCR; TCRdb stores in-frame clones only, minus some. The sample contains some 900,000 clones, approximately 76% of which appear only once. The data belong to a study of shared clonotypes between healthy human individuals. CD45RA-negative memory and CD45RA+ naive subsets were split from the CD4+ cells. Germline assignment: CDR1 WSHSY and CDR2 SAAADI. V was clipped by 5 bases and J by 5 bases; unmatched bases: 5. This CDR3 is built from 14 residues. Study findings and constraints: Between four donors, naive CD4 clonotypes were shared at a level of about 5%. Sharing of clonotypes among donors was expected to vary with sequencing depth.

This clonotype was sampled from a man aged 18 to 35 in good health. The sample consisted of memory CD4+ T cells sorted from blood. Indicated subset: CD45RA-negative fraction. V is TRBV10-2 and J is TRBJ2-7, with 11 bases aligning to TRBD1. CDR3 bases: TGCGCCAGCAGTCGGACAGGGGGCTGGGACGAGCAGTACTTC. As protein: CASSRTGGWDEQYF.